These 27 T cell receptor beta chains originate from one sample sequenced in a study of cytomegalovirus exposure and HLA in healthy donors. PCR was performed using 60 Vbeta and 13 Jbeta primers. Using immunoSEQ multiplex PCR, the repertoire was profiled, and TCRdb retains in-frame clones only, with some absent. The data hold over 200,000 clones, with approximately 84% observed a single time. Sequenced: PBMCs. These receptors all come from a woman in her 40s in good health and CMV-seronegative.

This sequence joins TRBV7-9 and TRBJ2-2; the D gene is possibly TRBD1 (5 bases). The CDR3 length is 15 residues. Germline CDR1 SEHNR, CDR2 FQNEAQ (reference sequence). V was clipped by 7 bases and J by 6 bases, with 18 bases between them. The CDR3 DNA sequence: TGTGCCAGCACTTGGACAAGTCGAGGCGCCGGGGAGCTGTTTTTT. It specifies CASTWTSRGAGELFF.

V usage is TRBV19 and J usage is TRBJ1-4; no reliable D call. CDR3 length: 12 amino acids. V gave up 4 bases and J gave up 7 bases, with 7 bases separating them. The germline V gene has CDR1 LNHDA and CDR2 SQIVND (reference sequence). The CDR3 loop is CASSRTSEKLFF. The CDR3 coding sequence is TGTGCCAGTAGTAGAACCAGTGAAAAACTGTTTTTT.

The V gene is TRBV5-1, the J gene TRBJ2-5; D not resolved. The CDR3 has 13 amino acids. Per the germline V gene, CDR1 is SGHRS and CDR2 is YFSETQ. V was shortened by 0 bases and J by 3 bases, with 6 bases between the two germline ends. This CDR3 is CASSLALEETQYF. DNA of the CDR3: TGCGCCAGCAGCTTGGCATTAGAAGAGACCCAGTACTTC.

The rearrangement joins TRBV27 to TRBJ1-3, with 7 bases identical to TRBD1. Germline V gene sequence: CDR1 MNHEY, CDR2 SMNVEV (reference sequence). CDR3 size: 16 residues. V shed 2 bases and J 4 bases; nucleotides not matched to a gene: 8. The CDR3 loop reads CASSLGGQQGGNTIYF. CDR3 coding DNA: TGTGCCAGCAGTTTAGGGGGACAGCAGGGGGGAAACACCATATATTTT.

The chain couples TRBV6-5 to TRBJ2-1, with 10 bases matching TRBD2. CDR1 and CDR2 from the germline V gene are MNHEY and SVGAGI. V gave up 2 bases and J gave up 4 bases; unmatched junction bases: 5. CDR3 size: 16 residues. The CDR3 sequence is CASSYLSGGNYNEQFF. The DNA for the CDR3 is TGTGCCAGCAGTTACCTTAGCGGGGGGAATTACAATGAGCAGTTCTTC.

The gene calls are TRBV28 and TRBJ2-2, with D tentatively TRBD1 (6 bases). V lost 2 bases, J lost 7 bases, and 20 bases lay in between. The CDR3 contains 17 residues. Germline loops: CDR1 MDHEN, CDR2 SYDVKM. The CDR3 nucleotides read TGTGCCAGCAGTTTACCCCCTCACAGGGTTAGGAACGGGGAGCTGTTTTTT. It specifies CASSLPPHRVRNGELFF.

V is TRBV7-2 and J is TRBJ2-1; maybe TRBD2 (5 bases). CDR1 is SGHTA, CDR2 FQGNSA, per germline. The CDR3 totals 12 residues. The V end was cut by 6 bases, the J end by 6 bases, with 9 bases between. The CDR3 loop reads CASSPLVNEQFF. The CDR3 DNA sequence: TGTGCCAGCAGTCCACTAGTCAATGAGCAGTTCTTC.

In its sample, this clone was seen a few times. The V gene is TRBV18, the J gene TRBJ1-1, with TRBD1 as a possible D gene (5 bases). This CDR3 has 14 residues. The germline gives CDR1 KGHSH, CDR2 LQKENI. The V and J ends lost 4 bases and 1 base respectively, with 10 bases between them. CDR3 in DNA: TGTGCCAGCTCACACACGACAGAGAACACTGAAGCTTTCTTT. Translation: CASSHTTENTEAFF.

In DNA form, the CDR3 reads TGTGCCAGCAGCCCCCCGGGCACAGATACGCAGTATTTT. Translation gives CASSPPGTDTQYF. The V gene is TRBV7-9, the J gene TRBJ2-3; D uncertain. CDR1 is SEHNR, CDR2 FQNEAQ, per germline (reference sequence). The CDR3 has 13 amino acids. Trimming took off 5 bases at V and 1 base at J, with 7 bases between the two ends.

The genes are TRBV19 and TRBJ2-5; 10 positions match TRBD1. V lost 5 bases and J lost 4; bases outside the gene matches: 4. The CDR3 sequence is 14 residues long. Germline CDR1 is LNHDA and CDR2 is SQIVND (reference sequence). The CDR3 here is CASSAGDRGETQYF. As DNA, the CDR3 is TGTGCCAGTAGTGCCGGGGACAGGGGAGAGACCCAGTACTTC.

The gene calls are TRBV6-5 and TRBJ2-1, with 9 bases matching TRBD2. This CDR3 is 12 amino acids long. Germline V CDR1 and CDR2: MNHEY, SVGAGI. The ends lost 10 bases at V and 4 bases at J; junction bases unmatched: 2. The CDR3 DNA reads TGTGCCACCGCGGGGGGGTACAATGAGCAGTTCTTC. It codes for CATAGGYNEQFF.

The genes are TRBV6-1 and TRBJ1-1; 9 bases are shared with TRBD1. Germline CDR1 MNHNS, CDR2 SASEGT. The junction had 4 bases not matched to a gene; V was cut back by 6 bases and J by 5 bases. The CDR3 length is 13 residues. The CDR3 coding sequence is TGTGCCAGCAGCTGGACAGGGGCTACTGAAGCTTTCTTT. Amino acid sequence: CASSWTGATEAFF.

This clone was observed a few times. This chain's CDR3 is CASSLGAGYGYTF. CDR3 in DNA: TGTGCCAGCAGCTTAGGGGCGGGGTATGGCTACACCTTC. J is TRBJ1-2 and V is TRBV7-9; D is uncertain. V was cut by 1 base and J by 5 bases, with 8 bases left in between. This CDR3 contains 13 residues. Per germline, CDR1 SEHNR and CDR2 FQNEAQ (reference sequence). The whole variable domain, filled in from reference TRBV7-9 and TRBJ1-2, reads DTGVSQNPRHKITKRGQNVTFRCDPISEHNRLYWYRQTLGQGPEFLTYFQNEAQLEKSRLLSDRFSAERPKGSFSTLEIQRTEQGDSAMYLCASSLGAGYGYTFGSGTRLTVV.

The V and J genes are TRBV18 and TRBJ2-5, with 8 bases matching TRBD1. The length of the CDR3 is 16 residues. Germline V gene sequence: CDR1 KGHSH, CDR2 LQKENI. V dropped 1 base and J dropped 4; count of bases not matched to a gene: 8. In DNA, the CDR3 is TGTGCCAGCTCACCACATCAAGGACAGGGTACAGAGACCCAGTACTTC. Translated: CASSPHQGQGTETQYF.

The chain employs TRBV7-3 and TRBJ2-2, with D perhaps matching TRBD2 (6 bases). Between the trimmed V and J ends, which lost 3 bases and 8 bases, there was a span of 10 bases. Per germline, CDR1 SGHTA and CDR2 FQGTGA. CDR3 length: 13 amino acids. CDR3 protein: CASSFREPGELFF. CDR3 in DNA: TGTGCCAGCAGCTTTCGGGAGCCAGGGGAGCTGTTTTTT.

The J gene is TRBJ1-3, the V gene TRBV6-4, with D possibly TRBD1 on 5 matching bases. Trimming shortened V by 8 bases and J by 4 bases, and 27 bases separated the two germline ends. CDR1 and CDR2 (germline): MRHNA, SNTAGT. CDR3 size: 18 residues. The CDR3 reads CASGRRSRTTLEGNTIYF. CDR3 nucleotide sequence: TGTGCCAGCGGCAGACGAAGTAGGACAACTCTTGAAGGAAACACCATATATTTT.

J is TRBJ1-2 and V is TRBV7-2; D might be TRBD1 (5 bases). V shed 1 base and J shed 3 bases, with 21 bases lying between them. The CDR3 length is 18 residues. The germline V gene encodes CDR1 SGHTA and CDR2 FQGNSA. The CDR3, as DNA: TGTGCCAGCAGCTTAGTCGGTGGCGTGCAGGGTGGCGACTATGGCTACACCTTC. This gives the protein CASSLVGGVQGGDYGYTF.

V gene TRBV11-3 combines with J gene TRBJ2-3; 9 positions match TRBD1. The CDR3 loop spans 15 amino acids. After removal of 1 base from V and 4 bases from J, the junction contained 3 bases not matched to a gene. CDR1 and CDR2 from the germline V gene are SGHNT and YENEEA. CDR3 sequence reads: CASSLGTGEADTQYF. CDR3 nucleotide sequence: TGTGCCAGCAGCTTAGGGACAGGGGAGGCAGATACGCAGTATTTT.

This sequence joins TRBV29-1 and TRBJ2-5, with 8 bases aligning to TRBD1. Losses at the gene ends were 7 bases for V and 3 bases for J; bases not matched to a gene: 7. There are 13 residues in the CDR3. The germline CDR1 and CDR2 sequences are SQVTM and ANQGSEA. Here the CDR3 DNA reads TGCAGCGGACAGGGGCCGGAAGAAGAGACCCAGTACTTC. The encoded protein is CSGQGPEEETQYF.

This chain uses TRBV19 with TRBJ1-1, with a tentative D call TRBD1 (5 bases). This CDR3 spans 14 amino acids. The germline CDR1 and CDR2 sequences are LNHDA and SQIVND (reference sequence). The V end was cut by 7 bases, the J end by 0 bases, with 12 bases between. The CDR3 reads CASTKDRMNTEAFF. As DNA, the CDR3 is TGTGCCAGTACCAAAGACAGAATGAACACTGAAGCTTTCTTT.

This clone was observed once. The rearrangement uses TRBV28 and TRBJ2-7; 7 bases align to TRBD1. V was clipped by 3 bases and J by 7 bases; unmatched bases: 12. Germline V CDR1 and CDR2: MDHEN, SYDVKM. The CDR3 is 15 amino acids. CDR3 sequence reads: CASSLTGTVSGEQYF. The CDR3 coding sequence is TGTGCCAGCAGTTTGACGGGGACAGTCTCAGGGGAGCAGTACTTC.

V usage is TRBV19 and J usage is TRBJ2-1; 8 nucleotides agree with TRBD2. Germline CDR1 and CDR2: LNHDA and SQIVND (reference sequence). The CDR3 contains 16 residues. With 11 bases clipped from V and 3 bases from J, the junction kept 15 bases outside the gene matches. CDR3 amino acids: CAASGGMVFDYNEQFF. The CDR3 bases are TGTGCCGCGAGCGGGGGTATGGTCTTCGACTACAATGAGCAGTTCTTC.

This chain links TRBV6-6 with TRBJ1-5; D remains ambiguous. Germline V gene lookup returns CDR1 MNHNY and CDR2 SVGAGI (reference sequence). CDR3 length: 16 amino acids. V was pared by 0 bases and J by 4 bases, with 13 bases between. The CDR3 DNA reads as TGTGCCAGCAGTTACTCGTCAGATACCCCTAATCAGCCCCAGCATTTT. Protein product: CASSYSSDTPNQPQHF.

The table lists this clone with a count of one. The rearrangement joins TRBV11-3 to TRBJ2-5; 9 nucleotides line up with TRBD1. With 1 base clipped from V and 5 bases from J, the junction kept 5 bases outside the gene matches. CDR3 size: 15 residues. Germline V gene sequence: CDR1 SGHNT, CDR2 YENEEA. CDR3 coding DNA: TGTGCCAGCAGCTTAGTGGGGACAGGGTGGGAGACCCAGTACTTC. This encodes CASSLVGTGWETQYF.

This clone was observed once. The CDR3 sequence: CASSWEGAQYF. The CDR3 nucleotides are TGTGCCAGCAGCTGGGAGGGTGCGCAGTACTTC. The rearrangement joins TRBV5-5 to TRBJ2-7, with 7 nucleotides matching TRBD2. The V and J ends lost 3 bases and 9 bases, in that order; junction bases with no gene match: 3. This CDR3 comprises 11 residues. Germline V lookup: CDR1 SGHKS, CDR2 YYEKEE (reference sequence).

V gene TRBV5-6 combines with J gene TRBJ2-1; no firm D call. The CDR3 length is 14 residues. Germline V gene sequence: CDR1 SGHDT, CDR2 YYEEEE. V lost 4 bases and J 4 bases, leaving 12 bases between the germline ends. In DNA form, the CDR3 reads TGTGCCAGCAGCCCAAGTGGCAGGTACAATGAGCAGTTCTTC. This gives the protein CASSPSGRYNEQFF. Looking up the rest from reference TRBV5-6 and TRBJ2-1 gives the full variable domain: DAGVTQSPTHLIKTRGQQVTLRCSPKSGHDTVSWYQQALGQGPQFIFQYYEEEERQRGNFPDRFSGHQFPNYSSELNVNALLLGDSALYLCASSPSGRYNEQFFGPGTRLTVL.

V and J are TRBV6-5 and TRBJ2-5; 8 bases agree with TRBD1. Judging by the DNA end, TRBJ2-7 fits better; the J call may be wrong. CDR3 length: 12 amino acids. Looked up from germline, CDR1 is MNHEY and CDR2 is SVGAGI. CDR3 nucleotides: TGTGCCAGCAGTCGGACAGGGAACGAGCAGTACTTC. This translates into CASSRTGNEQYF.